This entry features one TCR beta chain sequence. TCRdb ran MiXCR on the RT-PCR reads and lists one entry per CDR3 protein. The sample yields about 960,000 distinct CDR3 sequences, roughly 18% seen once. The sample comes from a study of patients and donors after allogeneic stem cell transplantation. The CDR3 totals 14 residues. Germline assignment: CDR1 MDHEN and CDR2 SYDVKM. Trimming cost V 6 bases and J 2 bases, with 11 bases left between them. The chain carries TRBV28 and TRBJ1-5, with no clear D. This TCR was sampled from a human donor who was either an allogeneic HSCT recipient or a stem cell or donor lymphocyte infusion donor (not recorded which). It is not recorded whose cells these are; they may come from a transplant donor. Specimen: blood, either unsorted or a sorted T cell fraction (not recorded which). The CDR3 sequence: CASRADQRNQPQHF. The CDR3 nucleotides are TGTGCCAGCAGGGCCGACCAGCGCAATCAGCCCCAGCATTTT.